The sequence of this T cell receptor (beta chain) was determined in a study of shared clonotypes between healthy human individuals. V lost 3 bases, J lost 5 bases, and 18 bases lay in between. Germline values: CDR1 SQVTM, CDR2 ANQGSEA. This CDR3 has 15 residues. Study results and limitations: Compared with memory subsets, naive subsets generally had larger estimated richness.

Remarks on this clone: The antigen is undetermined.

Method: immunoSEQ multiplex PCR; TCRdb's copy keeps in-frame clones and lacks some. Altogether about 2.4 million clones are present, approximately 94% being singletons, with the ten largest covering 0.35% to 0.45%. The sample consisted of naive CD4+ T cells from PBMCs. As to subset: CD45RA+ positively selected. V and J are TRBV29-1 and TRBJ2-3; weak D call: TRBD2 (6 bases). This receptor was taken from a man younger than 35 in good health. Some clones in this sample may be carry-over from other donors' samples. The CDR3 region has the DNA TGCAGCGTTGATCCCCTGGAGGGTTGGGGAGATACGCAGTATTTT. This codes for CSVDPLEGWGDTQYF.